The rows below give T cell receptor beta chains drawn from one sample of a study of blood T cells in healthy people across ages. TCRdb used MiXCR to reprocess the 5' RACE reads, holding one entry per CDR3 protein. The sample lists hundreds of thousands of distinct CDR3 sequences, 25% to 30% occurring once. The sample taken for sequencing was blood. These receptors were obtained from a woman between 65 and 79 years old in good health. Each CDR3 is given with its conserved first and last residue. The order of the fields is CDR3 DNA, CDR3 protein, J gene, V gene, D gene, clone size, CDR3 length. The D gene is left open where the match is weak. Rows may omit the clone size; those that give it use once, few, many or a size class.

TGTGCCAGCAGTTATAGCGGATACAATGAGCAGTTCTTC | CASSYSGYNEQFF | TRBJ2-1 | TRBV6-6 | NA | many | 13
TGTGCCAGCAGTTACGCGGCATGGGGGACAGGGGATGAAAAACTGTTTTTT | CASSYAAWGTGDEKLFF | TRBJ1-4 | TRBV6-5 | TRBD1 | NA | 17
TGCAGTGCTAGTTTATATGGGACCGGGGCCACAGATACGCAGTATTTT | CSASLYGTGATDTQYF | TRBJ2-3 | TRBV20-1 | NA | NA | 16
TGTGCCAGCAGCTTAAGGTGGGGGGAGACCCAGTACTTC | CASSLRWGETQYF | TRBJ2-5 | TRBV7-8 | NA | NA | 13
TGTGCCAGCAGTTTTGCGCGACAGGGAACCTACGAGCAGTACTTC | CASSFARQGTYEQYF | TRBJ2-7 | TRBV28 | TRBD1 | NA | 15
TGTGCCAGCAGTTCTCAGGACATTCCCTCCTACAATGAGCAGTTCTTC | CASSSQDIPSYNEQFF | TRBJ2-1 | TRBV27 | NA | NA | 16
TGCGCCAGCAGCCTTCCCCCGGGGGGAAGATCCACAGATACGCAGTATTTT | CASSLPPGGRSTDTQYF | TRBJ2-3 | TRBV4-1 | TRBD2 | few | 17
TGTGCCAGCAGCCCCGGGACCGCCGATGAAAAACTGTTTTTT | CASSPGTADEKLFF | TRBJ1-4 | TRBV7-2 | NA | NA | 14
TGTGCCAGCAGCATCCCCTTGGGGAACACCGGGGAGCTGTTTTTT | CASSIPLGNTGELFF | TRBJ2-2 | TRBV28 | NA | few | 15
TGCGCCAGCAGCCCGGACAGGGTCAACGAGCAGTACTTC | CASSPDRVNEQYF | TRBJ2-7 | TRBV5-1 | TRBD1 | few | 13
TGTGCCAGCAGCTTAACGAGAAGGGACGAGCAGTACTTC | CASSLTRRDEQYF | TRBJ2-7 | TRBV7-8 | NA | NA | 13
TGTGCCAGCAGCTTACGGGAGTATAATTCACCCCTCCACTTT | CASSLREYNSPLHF | TRBJ1-6 | TRBV7-9 | NA | many | 14
TGTGCCAGCAGCCTTACCCGCCCGGGGGCAGGAGAAAAACTGTTTTTT | CASSLTRPGAGEKLFF | TRBJ1-4 | TRBV7-6 | NA | NA | 16
TGTGCCAGCGGGGGAGGAAAGACCTACGAGCAGTACTTC | CASGGGKTYEQYF | TRBJ2-7 | TRBV28 | NA | NA | 13
TGTGCCAGCAGCCAATCAGGGCCCCCTTGGGCTGGTACCTTC | CASSQSGPPWAGTF | TRBJ1-2 | TRBV27 | NA | NA | 14
TGTGCCAGCAGCTTGAAGAAGAGGACTAGCGGCGGGCCTGCCTACGAGCAGTACTTC | CASSLKKRTSGGPAYEQYF | TRBJ2-7 | TRBV5-4 | TRBD2 | NA | 19
TGCAGTGCTAGGGTAATGTGGGAGCGGGCCTACGAGCAGTACTTC | CSARVMWERAYEQYF | TRBJ2-7 | TRBV20-1 | NA | NA | 15
TGTGCCAGCAGCCCTAGGCGTCAAGAGACCCAGTACTTC | CASSPRRQETQYF | TRBJ2-5 | TRBV7-3 | NA | medium-sized | 13
TGTGCCAGCAAGAGGACAGCGGGAGCCGTAGGGGAGCAGTTCTTC | CASKRTAGAVGEQFF | TRBJ2-1 | TRBV12-3/TRBV12-4 | TRBD2 | NA | 15
TGTGCCAGCAGTTCGTCGGGACAGGGAGGACCGTTTAGATGGGGCTACACCTTC | CASSSSGQGGPFRWGYTF | TRBJ1-2 | TRBV28 | TRBD1 | NA | 18
TGCGCCAGCAGCCGGGGACCGGAAAGTGAGCAGTTCTTC | CASSRGPESEQFF | TRBJ2-1 | TRBV5-1 | NA | few | 13
TGTGCCAGCAGCTTAAGGTGGACAGCCGAAAAACTGTTTTTT | CASSLRWTAEKLFF | TRBJ1-4 | TRBV7-2 | NA | many | 14
TGTGCCAGCGACGATGGTACTAGGGGAGGTTTAGAGCAGTTCTTC | CASDDGTRGGLEQFF | TRBJ2-1 | TRBV12-3/TRBV12-4 | NA | NA | 15
TGCAGTGCTAGAGACCCGGGCCGGAGCAATCAGCCCCAGCATTTT | CSARDPGRSNQPQHF | TRBJ1-5 | TRBV20-1 | NA | few | 15
TGCAGCGTCGAGGGGGAGAGTCGGGAGCAGTTCTTC | CSVEGESREQFF | TRBJ2-1 | TRBV29-1 | NA | NA | 12
TGTGCCAGCATCGGGACAGGCAATGAAAAACTGTTTTTT | CASIGTGNEKLFF | TRBJ1-4 | TRBV25-1 | TRBD1 | NA | 13
TGTGCCAGCAGTTCCCCAGGATCCGCTAATGAAAAACTGTTTTTT | CASSSPGSANEKLFF | TRBJ1-4 | TRBV27 | NA | many | 15
TGCAGTGCTAGCGAGGGGGGGGAGACCCAGTACTTC | CSASEGGETQYF | TRBJ2-5 | TRBV20-1 | NA | NA | 12
TGCAGTGCCACAAGGGCAGCAAGGGGTACCGGGGAGCTGTTTTTT | CSATRAARGTGELFF | TRBJ2-2 | TRBV20-1 | NA | NA | 15
TGCAGCGTGACCGGGACAGGGGTATTCGGGGAGCTGTTTTTT | CSVTGTGVFGELFF | TRBJ2-2 | TRBV29-1 | TRBD1 | NA | 14